Listed below are T cell receptor beta chains from one sample, sequenced in a study of blood T cell repertoires in COVID-19. Clones were read by immunoSEQ multiplex PCR, and TCRdb kept only the in-frame ones, dropping some. The sample records around 310,000 clones, 70% to 90% being singletons. Sequencing used peripheral blood. All receptors come from a woman between 50 and 59 years old with active or convalescent COVID-19. Both conserved end residues are part of each CDR3. A D gene is named only where the DNA matches it firmly. Size values are once, few and many counts, or a class for expanded clones, and some rows have none.

J	D	size	V	CDR3	DNA
TRBJ2-2	TRBD1	.	TRBV5-4	CASSLFSGTGGGELFF	TGTGCCAGCAGCTTGTTTTCGGGGACAGGGGGCGGGGAGCTGTTTTTT
TRBJ1-1	TRBD1	.	TRBV4-1	CASSPGQLMNTEAFF	TGCGCCAGCAGCCCGGGACAGCTAATGAACACTGAAGCTTTCTTT
TRBJ2-3	TRBD1	once	TRBV28	CASSLREWTGQTDTQYF	TGTGCCAGCAGTTTGAGAGAGTGGACAGGGCAGACAGATACGCAGTATTTT
TRBJ2-7	.	.	TRBV29-1	CSVSTGHLEQYF	TGCAGCGTTTCGACAGGCCACCTCGAGCAGTACTTC
TRBJ2-1	TRBD2	few	TRBV4-3	CASSQAPAGEAEQFF	TGCGCCAGCAGCCAAGCGCCAGCGGGAGAGGCTGAGCAGTTCTTC
TRBJ2-5	.	.	TRBV4-3	CASSQGQGNQETQYF	TGCGCCAGCAGCCAAGGGCAGGGGAACCAAGAGACCCAGTACTTC
TRBJ1-2	TRBD1	few	TRBV6-2/TRBV6-3	CASSYSAGQVYGYTF	TGTGCCAGCAGTTACTCGGCCGGACAGGTCTATGGCTACACCTTC
TRBJ1-1	.	.	TRBV2	CASRERTLNTEAFF	TGTGCCAGCAGGGAGAGGACTTTGAACACTGAAGCTTTCTTT
TRBJ1-2	TRBD1	.	TRBV6-6	CASRPLDRTNYGYTF	TGTGCCAGCAGACCATTGGACAGGACTAACTATGGCTACACCTTC
TRBJ1-2	.	.	TRBV27	CASNPTATVGYGYTF	TGTGCCAGCAATCCTACCGCGACAGTGGGCTATGGCTACACCTTC
TRBJ1-1	.	.	TRBV29-1	CSVGAGSYTEAFF	TGCAGCGTTGGGGCGGGCTCGTATACTGAAGCTTTCTTT
TRBJ2-7	TRBD1	.	TRBV7-2	CASSTSGTGLYEQYF	TGTGCCAGCAGCACCTCCGGGACAGGGCTATACGAGCAGTACTTC
TRBJ1-1	.	.	TRBV2	CASSSDRNTEAFF	TGTGCCAGCAGTTCAGACAGGAACACTGAAGCTTTCTTT
TRBJ1-2	.	.	TRBV7-2	CASSPEQGRHGYTF	TGTGCCAGCAGCCCCGAGCAGGGTCGTCATGGCTACACCTTC
TRBJ2-7	.	.	TRBV18	CASSPVAMNEQYF	TGTGCCAGCTCACCTGTAGCGATGAACGAGCAGTACTTC
TRBJ1-2	TRBD1	.	TRBV5-6	CASSGAGTAYGYTF	TGTGCCAGCAGCGGAGCCGGGACAGCCTATGGCTACACCTTC
TRBJ1-2	TRBD1	.	TRBV28	CASGRDAGGNYGYTF	TGTGCCAGTGGCAGGGACGCAGGGGGGAACTATGGCTACACCTTC
TRBJ2-1	TRBD2	.	TRBV28	CASRLLAGSLNEQFF	TGTGCCAGCAGATTACTAGCGGGAAGTCTCAATGAGCAGTTCTTC
TRBJ1-4	.	.	TRBV7-2	CASSRGGLNEKLFF	TGTGCCAGCAGCCGGGGAGGGCTTAATGAAAAACTGTTTTTT
TRBJ2-1	TRBD2	.	TRBV4-3	CASSRGAAGSSYNEQFF	TGCGCCAGCAGCCGAGGGGCAGCGGGGAGCTCCTACAATGAGCAGTTCTTC
TRBJ2-5	.	.	TRBV7-3	CASSPQSGQETQYF	TGTGCCAGCAGCCCACAGTCAGGGCAAGAGACCCAGTACTTC
TRBJ2-3	TRBD2	.	TRBV4-3	CASSQDRALLAGVQYF	TGCGCCAGCAGCCAAGATCGCGCCCTACTAGCGGGAGTGCAGTATTTT
TRBJ1-5	.	.	TRBV3-1/TRBV3-2	CASSQEGAGNQPQHF	TGTGCCAGCAGCCAAGAGGGGGCAGGCAATCAGCCCCAGCATTTT
TRBJ2-7	TRBD1	.	TRBV30	CAWRKTGTVSYEQYF	TGTGCCTGGAGAAAAACCGGGACAGTCTCCTACGAGCAGTACTTC
TRBJ2-5	.	.	TRBV28	CASSSGQPQETQYF	TGTGCCAGCAGTTCAGGACAGCCACAAGAGACCCAGTACTTC
TRBJ1-1	TRBD1	.	TRBV29-1	CSVLKGTGGMNTEAFF	TGCAGCGTTTTAAAGGGGACAGGGGGAATGAACACTGAAGCTTTCTTT
TRBJ2-2	TRBD1	.	TRBV9	CASSVGLTGEDTGELFF	TGTGCCAGCAGCGTAGGCCTGACAGGGGAAGACACCGGGGAGCTGTTTTTT
TRBJ2-1	TRBD2	.	TRBV6-5	CASNAGRAAYNEQFF	TGTGCCAGCAATGCCGGGAGGGCCGCCTACAATGAGCAGTTCTTC
TRBJ2-7	.	.	TRBV3-1/TRBV3-2	CASSQLGANYEQYF	TGTGCCAGCAGCCAACTAGGGGCCAACTACGAGCAGTACTTC
TRBJ1-5	.	.	TRBV30	CAWSASGINQPQHF	TGTGCCTGGAGTGCATCAGGGATCAATCAGCCCCAGCATTTT
TRBJ2-1	.	.	TRBV11-3	CASSRDRNNEQFF	TGTGCCAGCAGCCGAGACAGGAACAATGAGCAGTTCTTC
TRBJ2-5	.	.	TRBV9	CASSFGTGWKETQYF	TGTGCCAGCAGCTTCGGGACTGGTTGGAAGGAGACCCAGTACTTC
TRBJ1-5	.	.	TRBV6-6	CASSYSRAAPQHF	TGTGCCAGCAGTTACTCGAGGGCGGCGCCCCAGCATTTT
TRBJ1-3	.	.	TRBV6-5	CASTRAGQGNTIYF	TGTGCCAGCACGCGGGCGGGGCAAGGAAACACCATATATTTT
TRBJ2-1	TRBD2	.	TRBV29-1	CSVGTMRYNEQFF	TGCAGCGTGGGGACTATGAGGTACAATGAGCAGTTCTTC
TRBJ1-1	TRBD1	.	TRBV18	CASSPRQGMNTEAFF	TGTGCCAGCTCACCCAGACAGGGTATGAACACTGAAGCTTTCTTT
TRBJ2-5	TRBD2	.	TRBV28	CASGLAQRQETQYF	TGTGCCAGCGGACTAGCGCAAAGGCAAGAGACCCAGTACTTC
TRBJ1-3	.	.	TRBV6-5	CASSYSLGLAGNTIYF	TGTGCCAGCAGTTACTCTCTGGGCCTTGCTGGAAACACCATATATTTT
TRBJ2-7	.	.	TRBV5-4	CASSPPGGPSYEQYF	TGTGCCAGCAGCCCCCCCGGGGGGCCTTCCTACGAGCAGTACTTC
TRBJ1-1	.	.	TRBV4-3	CASSLRWGGNTEAFF	TGCGCCAGCAGCCTCCGTTGGGGGGGGAACACTGAAGCTTTCTTT
TRBJ2-5	.	.	TRBV3-1/TRBV3-2	CASSHTEGLGGTQYF	TGTGCCAGCAGCCACACGGAGGGCCTGGGGGGGACCCAGTACTTC
TRBJ1-2	.	.	TRBV18	CASSPAISSTHGYTF	TGTGCCAGCTCACCCGCGATTAGTAGTACCCATGGCTACACCTTC
TRBJ2-7	.	.	TRBV5-1	CASSLDRKSYEQYF	TGCGCCAGCAGCTTGGACAGGAAGTCCTACGAGCAGTACTTC
TRBJ1-1	TRBD1	.	TRBV27	CASRTSTGGTEAFF	TGTGCCAGCCGAACCAGTACAGGGGGCACTGAAGCTTTCTTT
TRBJ2-3	.	.	TRBV6-1	CASSRYTDTQYF	TGTGCCAGCAGTCGCTACACAGATACGCAGTATTTT
TRBJ2-4	TRBD2	.	TRBV13	CASSLGGWTSGMENIQYF	TGTGCCAGCAGCTTAGGGGGGTGGACTAGCGGGATGGAAAACATTCAGTACTTC
TRBJ1-2	.	few	TRBV5-1	CASSLESGTYTF	TGCGCCAGCAGCTTGGAGAGCGGAACCTACACCTTC
TRBJ2-5	TRBD1	once	TRBV10-3	CAISESGGRETQYF	TGTGCCATCAGTGAGTCAGGGGGCAGGGAGACCCAGTACTTC
TRBJ2-7	.	.	TRBV6-5	CASTDIAYEQYF	TGTGCCAGCACAGACATTGCCTACGAGCAGTACTTC
TRBJ1-2	.	.	TRBV4-3	CASSRDTRYGYTF	TGCGCCAGCAGCCGGGACACTCGCTATGGCTACACCTTC
TRBJ1-5	.	.	TRBV7-8	CASSLRESDQPQHF	TGTGCCAGCAGCTTAAGGGAGTCCGATCAGCCCCAGCATTTT
TRBJ1-5	TRBD1	.	TRBV24-1	CATSDSRSTGGSNQPQHF	TGTGCCACCAGTGATTCGAGATCAACAGGGGGAAGCAATCAGCCCCAGCATTTT
TRBJ2-1	TRBD1	.	TRBV28	CASSGGQGGEQFF	TGTGCCAGCAGCGGGGGACAGGGCGGTGAGCAGTTCTTC
TRBJ2-3	.	.	TRBV4-1	CASSQDWHTDTQYF	TGCGCCAGCAGCCAAGATTGGCACACAGATACGCAGTATTTT
TRBJ1-2	TRBD1	.	TRBV7-8	CASSKKRGTGSIYGYTF	TGTGCCAGCAGCAAGAAGAGGGGGACAGGGTCAATCTATGGCTACACCTTC